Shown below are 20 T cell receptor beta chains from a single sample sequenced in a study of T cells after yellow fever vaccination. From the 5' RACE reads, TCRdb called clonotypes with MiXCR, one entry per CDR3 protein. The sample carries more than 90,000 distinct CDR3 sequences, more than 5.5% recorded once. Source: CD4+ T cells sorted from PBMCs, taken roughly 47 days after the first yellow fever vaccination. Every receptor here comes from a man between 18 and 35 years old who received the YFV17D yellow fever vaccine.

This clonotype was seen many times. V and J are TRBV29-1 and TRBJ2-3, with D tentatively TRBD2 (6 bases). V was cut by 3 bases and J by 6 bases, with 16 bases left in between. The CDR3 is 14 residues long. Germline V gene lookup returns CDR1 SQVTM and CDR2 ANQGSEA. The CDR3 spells CSVDNPGRRDTQYF. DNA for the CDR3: TGCAGCGTTGATAACCCGGGGAGGCGGGATACGCAGTATTTT.

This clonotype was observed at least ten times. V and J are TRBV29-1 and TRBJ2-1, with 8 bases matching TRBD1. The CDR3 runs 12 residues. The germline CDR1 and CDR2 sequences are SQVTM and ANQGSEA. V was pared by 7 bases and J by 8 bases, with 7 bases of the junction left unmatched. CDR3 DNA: TGCAGCGCAGGACAGGGAAGGGATGAGCAGTTCTTC. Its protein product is CSAGQGRDEQFF.

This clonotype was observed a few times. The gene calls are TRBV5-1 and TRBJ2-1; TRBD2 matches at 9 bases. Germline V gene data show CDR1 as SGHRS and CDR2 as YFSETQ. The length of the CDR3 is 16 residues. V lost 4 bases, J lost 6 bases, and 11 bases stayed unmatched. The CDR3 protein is CASSPEGGGGVNEQFF. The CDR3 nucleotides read TGCGCCAGCAGCCCCGAGGGGGGCGGGGGGGTCAATGAGCAGTTCTTC.

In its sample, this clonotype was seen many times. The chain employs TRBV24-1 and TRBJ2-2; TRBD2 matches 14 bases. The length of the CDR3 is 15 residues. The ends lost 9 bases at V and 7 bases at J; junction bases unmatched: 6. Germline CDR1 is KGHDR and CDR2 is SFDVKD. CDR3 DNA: TGTGCCACCGCGACTAGCGGGGGGGCCGACGGGGAGCTGTTTTTT. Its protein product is CATATSGGADGELFF.

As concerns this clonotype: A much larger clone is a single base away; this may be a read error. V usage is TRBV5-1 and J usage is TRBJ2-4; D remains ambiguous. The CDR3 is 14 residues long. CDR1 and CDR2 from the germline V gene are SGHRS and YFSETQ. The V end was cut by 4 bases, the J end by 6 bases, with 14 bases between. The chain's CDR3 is CASSPGNPRNIQYF. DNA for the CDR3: TGCGCCAGCAGCCCTGGGAATCCCAGAAACATTCAGTACTTC.

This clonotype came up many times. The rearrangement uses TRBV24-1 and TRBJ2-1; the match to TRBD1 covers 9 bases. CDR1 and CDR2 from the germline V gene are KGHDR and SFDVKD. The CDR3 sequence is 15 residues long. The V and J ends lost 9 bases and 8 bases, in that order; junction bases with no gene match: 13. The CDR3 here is CATPGAITGGYEQFF. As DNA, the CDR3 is TGTGCCACCCCCGGGGCTATTACAGGGGGCTATGAGCAGTTCTTC.

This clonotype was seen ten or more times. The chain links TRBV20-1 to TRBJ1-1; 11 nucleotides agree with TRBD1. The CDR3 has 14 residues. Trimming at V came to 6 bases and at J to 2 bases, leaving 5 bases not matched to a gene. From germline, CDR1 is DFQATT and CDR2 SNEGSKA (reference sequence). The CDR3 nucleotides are TGCAGTGCAACGGACAGGGGGCTCAACACTGAAGCTTTCTTT. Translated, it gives CSATDRGLNTEAFF.

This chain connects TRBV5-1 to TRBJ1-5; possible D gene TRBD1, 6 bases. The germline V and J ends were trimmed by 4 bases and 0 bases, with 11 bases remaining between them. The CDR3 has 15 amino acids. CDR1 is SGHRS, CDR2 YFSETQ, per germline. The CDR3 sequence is CASSQTGGSNQPQHF. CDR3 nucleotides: TGCGCCAGCAGCCAGACAGGTGGTAGCAATCAGCCCCAGCATTTT.

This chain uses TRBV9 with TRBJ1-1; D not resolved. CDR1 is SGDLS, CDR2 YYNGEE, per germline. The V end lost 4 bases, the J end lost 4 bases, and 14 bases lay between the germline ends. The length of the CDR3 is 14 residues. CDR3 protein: CASSFGGIGTEAFF. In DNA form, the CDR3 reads TGTGCCAGCAGCTTCGGCGGGATTGGCACTGAAGCTTTCTTT.

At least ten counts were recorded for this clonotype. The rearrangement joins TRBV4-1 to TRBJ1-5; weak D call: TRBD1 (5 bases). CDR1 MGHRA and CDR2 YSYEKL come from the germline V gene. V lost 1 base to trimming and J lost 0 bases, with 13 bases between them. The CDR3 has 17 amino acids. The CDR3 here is CASSQAWGGGSNQPQHF. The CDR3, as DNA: TGCGCCAGCAGCCAAGCGTGGGGCGGGGGTAGCAATCAGCCCCAGCATTTT.

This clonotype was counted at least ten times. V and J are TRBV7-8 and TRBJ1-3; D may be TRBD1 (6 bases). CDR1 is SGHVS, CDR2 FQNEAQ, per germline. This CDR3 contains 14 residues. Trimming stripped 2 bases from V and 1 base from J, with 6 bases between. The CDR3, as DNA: TGTGCCAGCAGCTTAAGGGGGTCTGGAAACACCATATATTTT. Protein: CASSLRGSGNTIYF.

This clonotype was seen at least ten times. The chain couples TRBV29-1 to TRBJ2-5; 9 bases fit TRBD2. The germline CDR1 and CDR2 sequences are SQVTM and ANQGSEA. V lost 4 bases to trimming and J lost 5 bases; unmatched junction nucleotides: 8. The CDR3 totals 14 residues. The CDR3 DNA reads TGCAGCGTTGGAAGCGGGGGGCGCCACGAGACCCAGTACTTC. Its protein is CSVGSGGRHETQYF.

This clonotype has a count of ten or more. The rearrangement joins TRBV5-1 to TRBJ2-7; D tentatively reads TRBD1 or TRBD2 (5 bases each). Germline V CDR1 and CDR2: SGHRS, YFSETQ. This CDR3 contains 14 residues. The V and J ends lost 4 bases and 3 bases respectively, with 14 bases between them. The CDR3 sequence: CASSPRVGGYEQYF. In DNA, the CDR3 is TGCGCCAGCAGCCCTCGGGTTGGGGGCTACGAGCAGTACTTC.

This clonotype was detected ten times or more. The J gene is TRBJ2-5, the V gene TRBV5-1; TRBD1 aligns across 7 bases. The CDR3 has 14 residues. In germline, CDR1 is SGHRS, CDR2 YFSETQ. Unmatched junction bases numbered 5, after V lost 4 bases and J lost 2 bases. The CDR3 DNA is TGCGCCAGCAGCGTTTTCAGGGGGCAAGAGACCCAGTACTTC. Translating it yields CASSVFRGQETQYF.

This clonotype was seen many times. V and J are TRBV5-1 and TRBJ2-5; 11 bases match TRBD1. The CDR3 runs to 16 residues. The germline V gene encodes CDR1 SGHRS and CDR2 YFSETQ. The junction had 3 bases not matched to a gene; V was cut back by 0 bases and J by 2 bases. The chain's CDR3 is CASSLARDRGQETQYF. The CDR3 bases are TGCGCCAGCAGCTTGGCCAGGGACAGGGGGCAAGAGACCCAGTACTTC.

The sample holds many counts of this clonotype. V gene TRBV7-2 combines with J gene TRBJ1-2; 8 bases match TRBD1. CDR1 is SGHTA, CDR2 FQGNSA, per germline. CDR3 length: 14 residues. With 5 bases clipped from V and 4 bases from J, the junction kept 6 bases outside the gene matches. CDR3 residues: CASSPRQGPYGYTF. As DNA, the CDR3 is TGTGCCAGCAGCCCCAGACAGGGGCCCTATGGCTACACCTTC.

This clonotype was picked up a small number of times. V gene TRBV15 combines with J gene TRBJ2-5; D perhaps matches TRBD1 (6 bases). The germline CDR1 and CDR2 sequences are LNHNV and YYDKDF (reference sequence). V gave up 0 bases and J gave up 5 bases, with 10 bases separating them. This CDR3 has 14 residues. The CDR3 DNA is TGTGCCACCAGCAGAGAGGACAGAAATGAGACCCAGTACTTC. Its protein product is CATSREDRNETQYF.

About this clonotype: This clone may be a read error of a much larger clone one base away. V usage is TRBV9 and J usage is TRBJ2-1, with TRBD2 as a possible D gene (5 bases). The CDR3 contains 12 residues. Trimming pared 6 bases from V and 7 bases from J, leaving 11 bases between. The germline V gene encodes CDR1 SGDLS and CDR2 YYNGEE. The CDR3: CASIHRGNEQFF. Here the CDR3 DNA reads TGTGCCAGCATTCACCGGGGAAATGAGCAGTTCTTC.

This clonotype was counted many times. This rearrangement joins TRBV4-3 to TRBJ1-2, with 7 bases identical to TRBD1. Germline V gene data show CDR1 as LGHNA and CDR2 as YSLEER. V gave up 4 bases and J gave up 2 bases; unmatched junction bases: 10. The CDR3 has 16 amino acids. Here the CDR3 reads CASSPVGQMGNYGYTF. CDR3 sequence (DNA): TGCGCCAGCAGCCCTGTGGGACAGATGGGAAACTATGGCTACACCTTC.

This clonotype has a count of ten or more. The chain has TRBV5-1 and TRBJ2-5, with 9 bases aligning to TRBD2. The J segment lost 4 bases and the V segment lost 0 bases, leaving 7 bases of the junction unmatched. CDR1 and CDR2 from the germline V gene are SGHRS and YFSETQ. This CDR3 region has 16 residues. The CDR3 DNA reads TGCGCCAGCAGCTTGGAGCCAGCGGGGGGTACAGAGACCCAGTACTTC. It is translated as CASSLEPAGGTETQYF.